The 12 T cell receptor beta chains below were found in one sample sequenced in a study of T cell repertoires in cytomegalovirus infection. TCRdb re-analysed the reads in MiXCR, keeping a single row per CDR3 protein. The data contain some 300,000 distinct CDR3 sequences, under 20% of them singletons. Sequencing was carried out using PBMCs. The receptor source for this set is a human donor in good health (CMV status not recorded). Some clones in this sample may be carry-over from other donors' samples.

The rearrangement joins TRBV20-1 to TRBJ2-5, with 10 nucleotides matching TRBD1. The CDR3 is 14 residues long. CDR1 is DFQATT, CDR2 SNEGSKA, per germline (reference sequence). With 4 bases clipped from V and 5 bases from J, the junction kept 7 bases outside the gene matches. The CDR3 DNA follows: TGCAGTGCTACCCAAGGACAGGGGGGGGAGACCCAGTACTTC. Protein product: CSATQGQGGETQYF.

V and J are TRBV7-4 and TRBJ2-7, with D perhaps TRBD2 (6 bases). The germline V gene has CDR1 SGHVT and CDR2 SQSDAQ. V was pared by 5 bases and J by 3 bases, with 11 bases between. The CDR3 has 13 amino acids. The CDR3 DNA reads as TGTGCCAGCAGCGCGGACTATAACTACGAGCAGTACTTC. This codes for CASSADYNYEQYF.

Ten or more counts support this clonotype. DNA of the CDR3: TGTGCCAGCAGCTCGACGACAGGTGAACTTTCCTACGAGCAGTACTTC. It is translated as CASSSTTGELSYEQYF. The rearrangement joins TRBV7-9 to TRBJ2-7; D might be TRBD1 (6 bases). The V end was cut by 4 bases, the J end by 1 base, with 17 bases between. CDR1 SEHNR and CDR2 FQNEAQ come from the germline V gene (reference sequence). The CDR3 spans 16 residues.

The V and J genes are TRBV2 and TRBJ2-1; D is unclear. V gave up 6 bases and J gave up 4 bases, with 13 bases separating them. The CDR3 runs 14 residues. CDR1 SNHLY and CDR2 FYNNEI come from the germline V gene. The CDR3 coding sequence is TGTGCCAGCAGCGACCTCACGGAATACAATGAGCAGTTCTTC. Residues: CASSDLTEYNEQFF.

This clonotype showed up just a few times. The V gene is TRBV7-9, the J gene TRBJ2-3; 14 nucleotides agree with TRBD2. Germline CDR1 reads SEHNR; CDR2 reads FQNEAQ (reference sequence). The CDR3 sequence is 16 residues long. V shed 5 bases and J 4 bases; nucleotides not matched to a gene: 5. The CDR3 DNA is TGTGCCAGCAGCGACGAGGGACTAGCGGGGGCAGATACGCAGTATTTT. It translates to CASSDEGLAGADTQYF.

The chain couples TRBV5-5 to TRBJ2-3; D not certain. The CDR3 is 14 residues long. V lost 0 bases to trimming and J lost 4 bases, with 9 bases between them. CDR1 and CDR2 from the germline V gene are SGHKS and YYEKEE (reference sequence). The CDR3 protein is CASSLGRGPDTQYF. CDR3 coding DNA: TGTGCCAGCAGCTTGGGAAGAGGCCCAGATACGCAGTATTTT.

This clonotype came up many times. This chain connects TRBV20-1 to TRBJ1-5; no reliable D call. The CDR3 runs to 13 residues. The V end lost 6 bases, the J end lost 0 bases, and 9 bases lay between the germline ends. Germline values: CDR1 DFQATT, CDR2 SNEGSKA (reference sequence). CDR3: CSALWDSNQPQHF. CDR3 coding DNA: TGCAGTGCCCTTTGGGATAGCAATCAGCCCCAGCATTTT.

The V gene is TRBV3-1, the J gene TRBJ1-4, with TRBD1 matching over 9 bases. This CDR3 contains 15 residues. Germline V gene lookup returns CDR1 LGHDT and CDR2 YNNKEL (reference sequence). V trimming: 4 bases; J trimming: 10 bases; junction bases outside the gene matches: 10. The CDR3 here is CASSRQGQGLGKLFF. The DNA of the CDR3 is TGTGCCAGCAGCCGGCAAGGACAGGGGTTGGGAAAACTGTTTTTT.

The rearrangement joins TRBV20-1 to TRBJ2-7, with D unclear. The ends were cut back, 5 bases at V and 5 bases at J, with 7 bases in the middle. In germline, CDR1 is DFQATT, CDR2 SNEGSKA (reference sequence). CDR3 length: 10 residues. The CDR3 sequence is CSAARDEQYF. The CDR3 nucleotides read TGCAGTGCTGCTAGGGACGAGCAGTACTTC.

With respect to this clonotype: It may be a read error: a sequence one base away is much more abundant. The V call is TRBV7-9, the J call TRBJ2-7, with 7 bases matching TRBD1. Germline V gene data show CDR1 as SEHNR and CDR2 as FQNEAQ (reference sequence). The CDR3 has 12 amino acids. With 5 bases clipped from V and 6 bases from J, the junction kept 4 bases outside the gene matches. The chain's CDR3 is CASSATGPEQYF. DNA for the CDR3: TGTGCCAGCAGCGCGACAGGGCCCGAGCAGTACTTC.

The chain joins TRBV6-1 to TRBJ2-1; D remains ambiguous. V was trimmed by 7 bases and J by 6 bases, leaving 7 bases between them. Germline-derived CDR1 and CDR2 are MNHNS and SASEGT. This CDR3 has 11 residues. CDR3 DNA sequence: TGTGCCAGCACGATGGGCAATGAGCAGTTCTTC. Protein: CASTMGNEQFF.

This clonotype was observed a handful of times. This chain connects TRBV15 to TRBJ2-6; D may be TRBD2 (6 bases). Germline V lookup: CDR1 LNHNV, CDR2 YYDKDF (reference sequence). The CDR3 spans 17 residues. Trimming shortened V by 3 bases and J by 1 base, and 13 bases separated the two germline ends. Written as DNA, the CDR3 is TGTGCCACCAGCAGGACGGGACTCAAATCTGGGGCCAACGTCCTGACTTTC. Amino acid sequence: CATSRTGLKSGANVLTF.